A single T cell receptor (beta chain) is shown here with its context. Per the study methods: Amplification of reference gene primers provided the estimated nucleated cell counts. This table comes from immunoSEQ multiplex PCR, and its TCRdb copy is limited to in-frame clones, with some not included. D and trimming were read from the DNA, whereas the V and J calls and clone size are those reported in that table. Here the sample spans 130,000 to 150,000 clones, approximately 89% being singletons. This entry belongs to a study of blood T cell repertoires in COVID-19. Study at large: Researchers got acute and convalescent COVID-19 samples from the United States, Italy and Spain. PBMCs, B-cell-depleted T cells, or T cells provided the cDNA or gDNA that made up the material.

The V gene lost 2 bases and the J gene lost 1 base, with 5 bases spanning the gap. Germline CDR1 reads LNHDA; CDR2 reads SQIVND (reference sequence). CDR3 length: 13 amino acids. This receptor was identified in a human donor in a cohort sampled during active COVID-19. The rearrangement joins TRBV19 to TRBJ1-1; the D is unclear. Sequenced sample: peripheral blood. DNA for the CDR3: TGTGCCAGTAGTATACCCCAGAACACTGAAGCTTTCTTT. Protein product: CASSIPQNTEAFF. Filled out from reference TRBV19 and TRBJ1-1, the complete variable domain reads DGGITQSPKYLFRKEGQNVTLSCEQNLNHDAMYWYRQDPGQGLRLIYYSQIVNDFQKGDIAEGYSVSREKKESFPLTVTSAQKNPTAFYLCASSIPQNTEAFFGQGTRLTVV.